Below are 9 T cell receptor beta chains sequenced from a single sample in a study of long-term antiretroviral therapy in people with HIV (dated by TCRdb to between 2021 and 2024). The immunoSEQ hsTCRB v3.0 assay was used at survey level resolution to sequence the TRB variable region. In TCRdb, the immuneACCESS table is reduced to in-frame sequences with V and J assigned. These tables do not hold every clone; where another copy was compared, an unresolved V gene accounts for under half, and the others remain unexplained. For this sample the table gives about 29,000 clones, of which about 90% were detected only once. Around 8% of the sample is held by the ten biggest clonotypes. Sample: unsorted PBMCs, taken 3.2 years before starting antiretroviral therapy. These receptors originate from a man between 50 and 59 years old with HIV.

The chain joins TRBV5-1 to TRBJ2-1; 12 bases are shared with TRBD2. The CDR3 is 13 residues long. V was clipped by 10 bases and J by 9 bases; unmatched bases: 8. In germline, CDR1 is SGHRS, CDR2 YFSETQ. CDR3 sequence reads: CAGGETSGSEQFF. The DNA for the CDR3 is TGCGCCGGGGGAGAGACTAGCGGGAGTGAGCAGTTCTTC.

CDR3 region: CASSRQGGGTEAFF. As DNA, the CDR3 is TGTGCCAGCAGCCGCCAAGGGGGCGGCACTGAAGCTTTCTTT. The genes are TRBV14 and TRBJ1-1, with 7 bases matching TRBD1. The CDR3 totals 14 residues. The junction had 6 bases not matched to a gene; V was cut back by 4 bases and J by 4 bases. Looked up from germline, CDR1 is SGHDN and CDR2 is FVKESK.

The V call is TRBV7-9, the J call TRBJ2-7, with 10 bases aligning to TRBD2. This CDR3 is 16 amino acids long. J lost 5 bases, V lost 3 bases, and 10 bases had no gene match. CDR1 is SEHNR and CDR2 is FQNEAQ in the germline V gene (reference sequence). This CDR3 is CASSLRASGSLHEQYF. The CDR3 DNA sequence: TGTGCCAGCAGCTTGAGAGCTAGCGGGAGTCTCCACGAGCAGTACTTC.

This chain connects TRBV2 to TRBJ2-3; D possibly corresponds to TRBD1 (5 bases). The V end lost 2 bases, the J end lost 4 bases, and 13 bases lay between the germline ends. CDR3 length equals 15 residues. The germline gives CDR1 SNHLY, CDR2 FYNNEI. The CDR3 sequence: CASSEQTAGPDTQYF. The CDR3 bases are TGTGCCAGCAGTGAACAAACCGCAGGGCCAGATACGCAGTATTTT.

The V call is TRBV5-1, the J call TRBJ2-1; 11 bases agree with TRBD1. The V segment lost 5 bases and the J segment 6 bases; nucleotides outside the gene matches: 13. Germline V gives CDR1 SGHRS, CDR2 YFSETQ. CDR3 length: 17 amino acids. CDR3 in DNA: TGCGCCAGCAGTTATAGGACAGGGGGCCTATCAGGCAATGAGCAGTTCTTC. Residues: CASSYRTGGLSGNEQFF.

The chain carries TRBV7-4 and TRBJ1-4; D unclear. This CDR3 contains 14 residues. Deletions cut 2 bases from V and 6 bases from J, with 10 bases between. Looked up from germline, CDR1 is SGHVT and CDR2 is SQSDAQ. Here the CDR3 reads CASSLLGFHEKLFF. CDR3 bases: TGTGCCAGCAGCTTATTGGGGTTTCATGAAAAACTGTTTTTT.

V usage is TRBV7-9 and J usage is TRBJ2-1; TRBD2 aligns across 13 bases. This CDR3 is built from 19 residues. Germline V lookup: CDR1 SEHNR, CDR2 FQNEAQ (reference sequence). V dropped 1 base and J dropped 2; count of bases not matched to a gene: 8. CDR3 in DNA: TGTGCCAGCAGCTTAGGAGGGACTAGCGGGGTTAGAACCTACAATGAGCAGTTCTTC. Translated: CASSLGGTSGVRTYNEQFF.

This chain uses TRBV5-1 with TRBJ2-3; 9 bases fit TRBD2. This CDR3 region has 16 residues. Germline assignment: CDR1 SGHRS and CDR2 YFSETQ. With 0 bases clipped from V and 3 bases from J, the junction kept 5 bases outside the gene matches. CDR3 nucleotide sequence: TGCGCCAGCAGCTTGGGAGCGGGGGGACCGACAGATACGCAGTATTTT. The encoded protein is CASSLGAGGPTDTQYF.

The chain uses TRBV10-2 and TRBJ2-1; D gene uncertain. The CDR3 length is 13 residues. CDR1 and CDR2 (germline): WSHSY, SAAADI. The V gene lost 7 bases and the J gene lost 4 bases, with 11 bases spanning the gap. Here the CDR3 reads CASKGKEYNEQFF. The CDR3, as DNA: TGCGCCAGCAAAGGAAAAGAATACAATGAGCAGTTCTTC.